The text below deals with one T cell receptor beta chain. What it binds is not known. Treatment of the sample: roughly 11-day PBMC culture with coronavirus spike peptide pools or control peptides (ViraFEST assay). The source of the sample is a study of vaccination and CD4 T cells after COVID-19. Per germline, CDR1 MNHNS and CDR2 SASEGT. V dropped 11 bases and J dropped 0 bases, with 14 bases sitting between them. The length of the CDR3 is 14 residues. An Oncomine TCR Beta short-read assay was used to sequence the DNA from cultured CD4+ T cells. A single record per CDR3 protein comes from TCRdb applying MiXCR to the PCR reads. The sample contains roughly 9,500 distinct CDR3 sequences, over 60% of which appear only once.

This receptor was identified in a human donor who had recovered from COVID-19. The sequencing sample was made of CD4+ T cells from blood, cultured in vitro. V and J are TRBV6-1 and TRBJ2-1; D may be TRBD1 or TRBD2 (6 bases each). CDR3 bases: TGTGCCCTCGGCCGGGGGCCCTCCTACAATGAGCAGTTCTTC. Its protein product is CALGRGPSYNEQFF.